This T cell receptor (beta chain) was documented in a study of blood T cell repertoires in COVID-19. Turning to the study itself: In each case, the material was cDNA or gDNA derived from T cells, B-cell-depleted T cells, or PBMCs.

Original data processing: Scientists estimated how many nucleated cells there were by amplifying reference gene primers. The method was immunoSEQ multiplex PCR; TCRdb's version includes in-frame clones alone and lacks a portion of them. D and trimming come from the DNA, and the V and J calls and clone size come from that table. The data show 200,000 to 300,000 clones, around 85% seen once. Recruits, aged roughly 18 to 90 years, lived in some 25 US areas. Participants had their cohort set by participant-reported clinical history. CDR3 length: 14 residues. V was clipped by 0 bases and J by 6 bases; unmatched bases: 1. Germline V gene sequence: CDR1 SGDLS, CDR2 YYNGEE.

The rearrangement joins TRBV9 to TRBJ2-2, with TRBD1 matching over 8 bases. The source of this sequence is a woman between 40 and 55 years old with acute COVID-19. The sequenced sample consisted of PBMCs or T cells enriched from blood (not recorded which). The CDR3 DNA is TGTGCCAGCAGCGTAGCGACAGGGGCCGGGGAGCTGTTTTTT. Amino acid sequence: CASSVATGAGELFF.